What follows is one T cell receptor beta chain and its context. Its cognate antigen is unknown. This sample stems from a study of vaccination and CD4 T cells after COVID-19. Germline V CDR1 and CDR2: MNHEY, SVGEGT. The CDR3 consists of 17 residues. J lost 0 bases, V lost 5 bases, and 7 bases had no gene match. Study-level findings and limits: For convalescent patients, a median around 89% of reactive clones surfaced exclusively after vaccination.

Treatment meaning: approximately nine-day PBMC culture with coronavirus spike peptide pools or control peptides (ViraFEST assay). Cultures of PBMCs, some 2 million per well, were set up with about 10 IU/ml IL-2 and approximately 9.7 ug/ml peptide pools. Negative selection yielded CD4+ T cells from day-10 cultures. Cultured CD4+ T cells had their DNA profiled by the Oncomine TCR Beta short-read assay. TCRdb reprocessed the PCR reads with MiXCR, giving one entry per CDR3 protein. The data hold some 3,000 distinct CDR3 sequences, with over 65% observed a single time. Source material: CD4+ T cells from blood, cultured in vitro. The source of this sequence is a human donor who had recovered from COVID-19. The chain uses TRBV6-2 or TRBV6-3 and TRBJ1-6; 7 bases line up with TRBD1. The DNA for the CDR3 is TGTGCCAGCAGTCCGGGGACAGAGAGCTCCTATAATTCACCCCTCCACTTT. This sequence encodes CASSPGTESSYNSPLHF.